This T cell receptor delta chain was obtained from a study of gamma-delta chains in newborns, infants, children. TCRdb repeated clone calling on the reads with CATT. The table records under 3,000 delta-chain clones, about half of them present only once. To note about this clone: It may be a read error: a sequence one base away is much more abundant. This CDR3 is also generated by other DNA sequences in the sample.

Germline assignment: CDR1 GEAIGNYY and CDR2 EKD. The CDR3 extends over 22 amino acids. The source of this sequence is a child who received the measles vaccine. The V gene is TRDV2, the J gene TRDJ3, with TRDD3 identical over 10 bases. The material was blood, obtained at baseline. DNA of the CDR3: TGTGCCTGTGACACCACTGTACTGGGGGATCCGTCATCCTCCTGGGACACCCGACAGATGTTCTTC. Residues: CACDTTVLGDPSSSWDTRQMFF.